This T cell receptor beta chain comes out of a study of CD8+ T cells in alopecia areata. About the study: It was 6 to 18 months of tofacitinib, and then there were 6 months off drug.

The authors extracted RNA and reverse transcribed it into cDNA as the sequencing template. Clones were read by immunoSEQ multiplex PCR, and TCRdb kept only the in-frame ones, dropping some. The sample records 150,000 or so clones, about 72% being singletons. Only a few counts were recorded for this clone. The CDR3 totals 14 residues. The J segment lost 2 bases and the V segment lost 7 bases, leaving 3 bases of the junction unmatched. Sequenced material: CD8+ T cells sorted from blood, taken at week 0. V and J are TRBV23-1 and TRBJ1-2, with 11 bases fitting TRBD1. TRBV23-1 is marked as an open reading frame, function uncertain. The clonotype originates from a human donor with alopecia areata. CDR3 sequence reads: CASTGTGGNYGYTF. The CDR3 DNA is TGCGCCAGCACGGGGACAGGGGGAAACTATGGCTACACCTTC.